This note documents a single TCR beta chain sequence. The antigen is not known. Single viable CD3+CD4+CD8-CD45RO+ cells were sorted as the memory CD4+ T cells. Total CD4+ T cells were enriched by CD4 positive selection. This sample was included in a study of memory CD4+ T cells and cytomegalovirus serostatus. Study details: This sample comes from healthy Belgian adults, about 10 CMV seropositive, 20 to 25 seronegative.

In the original processing: Out-of-frame sequences were removed, leaving around 2,000,000 distinct TCRbeta sequences. Assay used: immunoSEQ multiplex PCR; TCRdb lists only in-frame clones, some missing. V and J calls and clone size are as listed in that table; D and trimming were resolved from the DNA. The data show 45,000 to 60,000 clones, around 82% seen once. Whole-study results and caveats: About 40% of the roughly 150 known CMV-associated TCRbeta sequences appeared in CD4+ memory.

This receptor was taken from an adult in good health and CMV-seropositive. The sequencing input was memory CD4+ T cells from blood.

This CDR3 is CARSCKLLARSYNEQFF. CDR3 bases: TGTGCCAGAAGCTGTAAGTTGCTAGCCCGCTCCTACAATGAGCAGTTCTTC. V usage is TRBV5-3 and J usage is TRBJ2-1, with D maybe TRBD2 (5 bases). Being an ORF, TRBV5-3 has a function that is uncertain. V was clipped by 3 bases and J by 0 bases, with 16 bases between them. The length of the CDR3 is 17 residues.